This T cell receptor beta chain was identified during a study of blood T cell repertoires in COVID-19. Germline assignment: CDR1 MNHNS and CDR2 SASEGT. V trimming: 4 bases; J trimming: 0 bases; junction bases outside the gene matches: 7. CDR3 size: 16 residues. Here immunoSEQ multiplex PCR was the method, and the copy in TCRdb shows in-frame clones only, minus some. Of nearly 250,000 clones listed, more than 70% are singletons. Source material: peripheral blood. The V gene is TRBV6-1, the J gene TRBJ1-2, with TRBD1 matching 8 bases. The clonotype was recovered from a woman older than 75 with COVID-19, enrolled during active disease. CDR3 loop: CASSVPGQESNYGYTF. CDR3 DNA: TGTGCCAGCAGTGTCCCGGGACAGGAGTCTAACTATGGCTACACCTTC.